These 21 T cell receptor beta chains were all obtained from the same sample, sequenced in a study of shared clonotypes between healthy human individuals. TCRdb keeps only in-frame clones here, not all; method: immunoSEQ multiplex PCR. The table has about 1,800,000 clones, over 85% seen once. Naive CD8 isolation took CD45RO-negative cells positively selected for CCR7 and excluded terminally differentiated effector memory CD45RA+ cells. Material for sequencing was naive CD8+ T cells sorted from blood. Receptors were obtained from a man younger than 35 in good health.

J is TRBJ1-4 and V is TRBV7-9; TRBD1 matches 8 bases. Germline CDR1 SEHNR, CDR2 FQNEAQ (reference sequence). The CDR3 is made up of 14 amino acids. J was trimmed by 8 bases and V by 2 bases; bases with no gene match: 4. CDR3 residues: CASSLSTGGEKLFF. CDR3 bases: TGTGCCAGCAGCTTATCTACAGGGGGAGAAAAACTGTTTTTT.

V usage is TRBV14 and J usage is TRBJ2-7; the match to TRBD1 covers 9 bases. Germline V gene sequence: CDR1 SGHDN, CDR2 FVKESK. The CDR3 loop spans 15 amino acids. With V trimmed by 4 bases and J by 2 bases, 6 bases remained unmatched. Here the CDR3 DNA reads TGTGCCAGCAGCCTGGGGGGACAGGGACCCTACGAGCAGTACTTC. Protein: CASSLGGQGPYEQYF.

The rearrangement uses TRBV9 and TRBJ2-5; the D is unclear. V was pared by 0 bases and J by 5 bases, with 11 bases between. The germline V gene has CDR1 SGDLS and CDR2 YYNGEE. The CDR3 covers 14 residues. This chain's CDR3 is CASSVGPPGETQYF. CDR3 nucleotides: TGTGCCAGCAGCGTAGGCCCCCCCGGGGAGACCCAGTACTTC.

The chain links TRBV5-6 to TRBJ2-7, with 13 bases that match TRBD2. The CDR3 totals 15 residues. CDR1 is SGHDT and CDR2 is YYEEEE in the germline V gene. With V trimmed by 4 bases and J by 3 bases, 4 bases remained unmatched. DNA of the CDR3: TGTGCCAGCAGCGGACGGACTAGCGGGGGCTACGAGCAGTACTTC. This codes for CASSGRTSGGYEQYF. Variable domain in full (rest from reference TRBV5-6 and TRBJ2-7): DAGVTQSPTHLIKTRGQQVTLRCSPKSGHDTVSWYQQALGQGPQFIFQYYEEEERQRGNFPDRFSGHQFPNYSSELNVNALLLGDSALYLCASSGRTSGGYEQYFGPGTRLTVT.

The rearrangement uses TRBV7-9 and TRBJ2-7, with a tentative D call TRBD1 (6 bases). Between the trimmed V and J ends, which lost 0 bases and 4 bases, there was a span of 22 bases. CDR1 and CDR2 from the germline V gene are SEHNR and FQNEAQ (reference sequence). CDR3 length equals 18 residues. CDR3 sequence reads: CASSLALRSVTGLYEQYF. The CDR3 DNA is TGTGCCAGCAGCTTAGCCCTACGGAGTGTGACAGGACTTTACGAGCAGTACTTC.

The V and J genes are TRBV5-1 and TRBJ1-6; D is ambiguous. V lost 0 bases and J lost 5, with 9 bases in between. The CDR3 spans 15 residues. The germline gives CDR1 SGHRS, CDR2 YFSETQ. CDR3 residues: CASSLDRPDNSPLHF. The CDR3 DNA sequence: TGCGCCAGCAGCTTGGACAGACCGGATAATTCACCCCTCCACTTT.

The chain employs TRBV6-5 and TRBJ1-2; no clear D. The CDR3 is 15 residues long. V lost 6 bases, J lost 2 bases, and 16 bases lay in between. Germline values: CDR1 MNHEY, CDR2 SVGAGI. CDR3 residues: CASSVGGGNNYGYTF. CDR3 nucleotides: TGTGCCAGCAGCGTGGGTGGAGGGAACAACTATGGCTACACCTTC.

About this clone itself: Other nucleotide sequences in the sample specify the same CDR3. This rearrangement joins TRBV4-1 to TRBJ1-5, with TRBD1 identical over 7 bases. Looked up from germline, CDR1 is MGHRA and CDR2 is YSYEKL. CDR3 length: 14 amino acids. The V and J ends lost 5 bases and 2 bases, in that order; junction bases with no gene match: 3. In DNA form, the CDR3 reads TGCGCCAGCAGCACCGGACAGGGCAATCAGCCCCAGCATTTT. As protein: CASSTGQGNQPQHF.

The CDR3 spells CASSPIAGAYNEQFF. The CDR3 DNA is TGTGCCAGCAGTCCCATAGCGGGAGCATACAATGAGCAGTTCTTC. The rearrangement joins TRBV6-4 to TRBJ2-1; 9 bases are a match to TRBD2. Germline-derived CDR1 and CDR2 are MRHNA and SNTAGT. V lost 5 bases and J lost 4; bases outside the gene matches: 6. The CDR3 consists of 15 residues.

The J gene is TRBJ2-7, the V gene TRBV7-9; TRBD1 aligns across 9 bases. This CDR3 has 14 amino acids. Germline V gene lookup returns CDR1 SEHNR and CDR2 FQNEAQ (reference sequence). V was pared by 4 bases and J by 3 bases, with 4 bases of the junction left unmatched. DNA for the CDR3: TGTGCCAGCAGCTCGGCGGGACAGGGCTACGAGCAGTACTTC. This sequence encodes CASSSAGQGYEQYF.

The genes are TRBV2 and TRBJ2-7; 9 bases match TRBD2. Germline trimming cut 8 bases from V and 2 bases from J; bases unmatched to any gene: 10. CDR1 and CDR2 from the germline V gene are SNHLY and FYNNEI. CDR3 length: 15 amino acids. The CDR3 DNA is TGTGCCAGCCTCACCCAGCGGGGGGCGGCCTACGAGCAGTACTTC. Translating it yields CASLTQRGAAYEQYF.

The rearrangement links TRBV27 to TRBJ2-1; D not certain. CDR1 and CDR2 (germline): MNHEY, SMNVEV (reference sequence). The CDR3 has 14 residues. Deletions cut 4 bases from V and 0 bases from J, with 7 bases between. The CDR3 is CASSSRYSYNEQFF. For the CDR3, the DNA is TGTGCCAGCAGTTCCAGATACTCCTACAATGAGCAGTTCTTC.

Note on this clone: At the DNA level, this CDR3 is encoded by other sequences in the same sample as well. The chain recombines TRBV27 with TRBJ2-7; D possibly corresponds to TRBD2 (6 bases). Germline V gene lookup returns CDR1 MNHEY and CDR2 SMNVEV (reference sequence). Between the trimmed V and J ends, which lost 6 bases and 2 bases, there was a span of 11 bases. CDR3 size: 13 residues. The CDR3 sequence is CASRLAETYEQYF. The CDR3 DNA sequence: TGTGCCAGCAGGTTAGCGGAGACCTACGAGCAGTACTTC.

The chain links TRBV7-9 to TRBJ2-5, with 8 positions matching TRBD1. This CDR3 is built from 14 residues. CDR1 and CDR2 from the germline V gene are SEHNR and FQNEAQ (reference sequence). Trimming took 2 bases from V and 4 from J; bases not matched to a gene: 3. The CDR3 DNA is TGTGCCAGCAGCTTAAGGACAGGGACAGAGACCCAGTACTTC. Translated, it gives CASSLRTGTETQYF. The entire variable domain, with the rest obtained from reference TRBV7-9 and TRBJ2-5, is as follows: DTGVSQNPRHKITKRGQNVTFRCDPISEHNRLYWYRQTLGQGPEFLTYFQNEAQLEKSRLLSDRFSAERPKGSFSTLEIQRTEQGDSAMYLCASSLRTGTETQYFGPGTRLLVL.

V gene TRBV23-1 combines with J gene TRBJ1-4, with D maybe TRBD1 (6 bases). TRBV23-1 is an open reading frame whose function is uncertain. The CDR3 is 18 amino acids. V was cut by 2 bases and J by 7 bases, with 23 bases left in between. The CDR3 is CASSQPSDRNSFFEKLFF. In DNA form, the CDR3 reads TGCGCCAGCAGTCAACCCTCGGACAGAAACAGCTTTTTTGAAAAACTGTTTTTT.

The chain is built from TRBV27 and TRBJ1-5, with 7 bases lining up with TRBD1. This CDR3 spans 18 amino acids. Germline values: CDR1 MNHEY, CDR2 SMNVEV (reference sequence). With 3 bases clipped from V and 7 bases from J, the junction kept 18 bases outside the gene matches. The CDR3, as DNA: TGTGCCAGCAGTTTTCTAACTTCGCACAGGGGAAGGAGACAGCCCCAGCATTTT. Protein: CASSFLTSHRGRRQPQHF.

This chain connects TRBV11-3 to TRBJ2-5; D is ambiguous. The CDR3 is 16 amino acids. The ends were cut back, 1 base at V and 3 bases at J, with 15 bases in the middle. Germline assignment: CDR1 SGHNT and CDR2 YENEEA. CDR3 protein: CASSLGPSQPEETQYF. In DNA, the CDR3 is TGTGCCAGCAGCTTAGGGCCTAGTCAACCTGAAGAGACCCAGTACTTC.

The chain is built from TRBV13 and TRBJ2-3, with 7 nucleotides matching TRBD1. Germline V lookup: CDR1 PRHDT, CDR2 FYEKMQ (reference sequence). CDR3 length: 14 amino acids. V was clipped by 2 bases and J by 6 bases; unmatched bases: 5. The CDR3 is CASSLWDRGDTQYF. The CDR3, as DNA: TGTGCCAGCAGCTTATGGGACAGAGGGGATACGCAGTATTTT.

The genes are TRBV5-5 and TRBJ1-2, with D unclear. Trimming shortened V by 0 bases and J by 5 bases, and 5 bases separated the two germline ends. This CDR3 spans 12 amino acids. Germline-derived CDR1 and CDR2 are SGHKS and YYEKEE (reference sequence). The CDR3 region is CASSLVVYGYTF. The CDR3 DNA reads TGTGCCAGCAGCTTGGTGGTTTATGGCTACACCTTC. Variable domain in full (rest from reference TRBV5-5 and TRBJ1-2): DAGVTQSPTHLIKTRGQQVTLRCSPISGHKSVSWYQQVLGQGPQFIFQYYEKEERGRGNFPDRFSARQFPNYSSELNVNALLLGDSALYLCASSLVVYGYTFGSGTRLTVV.

This clone was counted only a few times. Other DNA sequences of this sample code for an identical CDR3. The chain employs TRBV27 and TRBJ2-1, with TRBD1 matching over 10 bases. Germline-derived CDR1 and CDR2 are MNHEY and SMNVEV (reference sequence). Germline trimming cut 4 bases from V and 7 bases from J; bases unmatched to any gene: 1. The CDR3 sequence is 13 residues long. CDR3 nucleotide sequence: TGTGCCAGCAGTTGGGACAGGGGTAATGAGCAGTTCTTC. Translation gives CASSWDRGNEQFF.

The rearrangement uses TRBV5-1 and TRBJ2-3; TRBD2 might be the D (6 bases). V lost 1 base and J lost 2, with 8 bases in between. The CDR3 spans 14 residues. Per germline, CDR1 SGHRS and CDR2 YFSETQ. In nucleotides, the CDR3 is TGCGCCAGCAGCTTGACTAGCCCCACAGATACGCAGTATTTT. Protein sequence: CASSLTSPTDTQYF. Combining the CDR3 with reference TRBV5-1 and TRBJ2-3 gives the whole variable domain KAGVTQTPRYLIKTRGQQVTLSCSPISGHRSVSWYQQTPGQGLQFLFEYFSETQRNKGNFPGRFSGRQFSNSRSEMNVSTLELGDSALYLCASSLTSPTDTQYFGPGTRLTVL.